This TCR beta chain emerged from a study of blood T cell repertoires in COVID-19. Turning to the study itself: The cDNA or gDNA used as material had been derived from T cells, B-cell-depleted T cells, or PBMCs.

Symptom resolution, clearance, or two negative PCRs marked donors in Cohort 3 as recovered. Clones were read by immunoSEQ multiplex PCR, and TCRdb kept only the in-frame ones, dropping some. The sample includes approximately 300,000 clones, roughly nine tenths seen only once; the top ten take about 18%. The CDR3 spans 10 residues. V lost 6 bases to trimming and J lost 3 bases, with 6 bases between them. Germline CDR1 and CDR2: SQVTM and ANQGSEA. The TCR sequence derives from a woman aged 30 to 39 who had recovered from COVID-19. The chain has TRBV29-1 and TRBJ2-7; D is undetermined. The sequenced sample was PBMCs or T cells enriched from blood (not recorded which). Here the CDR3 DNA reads TGCAGCGTCGTTAGCTACGAGCAGTACTTC. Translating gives CSVVSYEQYF.